This T cell receptor (beta chain) was sequenced in a study of tumor and adjacent non-tumor tissue in lung cancer. Concerning this clonotype: The antigen remains undetermined. Because the CDR3 is missing its conserved closing phenylalanine or tryptophan, this is likely a read error.

The CDR3 is made up of 14 amino acids. The germline gives CDR1 SGHAT, CDR2 FQNNGV. A modified ARM-PCR protocol with three rounds of nested PCR amplified TCRbeta. TCRdb analysed the multiplex PCR reads with MiXCR anew, one entry per CDR3 protein. The top ten clones hold around 38% of a sample with under 85,000 distinct CDR3 sequences, 76% of them seen once. Study-wide points: Significantly higher TCR diversity was found in tumor than normal lung.

The template was RNA from unsorted bulk tissue. More than 3 cm separated this lung sample from the edge of the tumor. The TCR comes from a man between 65 and 79 years old with non-small cell lung cancer. J is TRBJ1-3 and V is TRBV11-2; a weak D match, TRBD1 (6 bases). The sequenced material came from distant non-tumor lung tissue. The CDR3 loop is CASSLVGPGDTIYC. In DNA form, the CDR3 reads TGTGCCAGCAGCTTAGTGGGACCCGGGGACACAATATATTGT.